This T cell receptor beta chain is drawn from a study of cytomegalovirus exposure and HLA in healthy donors (dated by TCRdb to about 2017). In terms of the full investigation: According to an earlier analysis of a few hundred of the donors, about 179 million T cells yielded roughly 110 million unique TCR beta sequences and around 280 Gb of sequence data. In the later analysis, no new phenotypic data were used to find candidate immune exposures; instead, reliance was placed on TCR beta sequences and their occurrence across donors. A later genetic analysis used genome-wide SNP genotypes for about 65% of the 666 donors, treating that subset as a discovery cohort. HLA typing covered class I and class II loci at four-digit resolution. The T cell repertoires of under 750 subjects were profiled by immunosequencing and related to cytomegalovirus serostatus. An early release covering about 600 HLA-typed donors comprised roughly 300 gigabases of sequencing data and 65 million to 100 million unique TCR sequences. Of the 300 to 400 genotyped donors, around 81% fell in the genetic ancestry cluster associated with self-reported Caucasian donors. In a later analysis, previously published TCR beta repertoires from roughly 710 donors were re-analyzed and high-resolution HLA genotyping was added so that TCR occurrence patterns could be studied. Donor age, sex, ethnicity and CMV serostatus were compiled together with the repertoire data. Every repertoire in the discovery cohort had been generated on one and the same sequencing platform. Besides the first cohort of 550 to 750 subjects, a separate validation cohort made up of 120 different subjects was used. Roughly 5 DR-DQ haplotypes were handled as single units for association and clustering because linkage in the cohort was strong. The study was designed to test whether signatures of past pathogen exposure could be identified by cataloging public T cell receptors. On average, roughly 250,000 unique TCR beta nucleotide sequences were sequenced per donor among some 420 genotyped donors of the cohort, with roughly 19% of those sequences being non-productive. The study combined high-throughput TCR immunosequencing, statistical association of individual TCRs with disease status, and machine learning to predict cytomegalovirus infection status. Typing coverage varied by locus: roughly 629-630 donors for A, B, C, DRB1 and DQB1; approximately 500 for DQA1; over 600 for DPA1; under 490 for DPB1. In an earlier analysis of around 540 of the donors, high-throughput TCR beta sequencing was used to judge whether each TCR beta V gene segment behaved as functional or pseudogenic.

In the case of this clone: What antigen it recognizes has not been identified. No clone much larger than this one lies a single base away; base qualities are absent.

Receptors were amplified or captured by the immunoSEQ multiplex PCR assay. For the multiplex PCR, a mixture combining 60 forward primers for TCR Vbeta segments and 13 reverse primers for TCR Jbeta segments was used. The CDR3 region of rearranged TCR beta genes was amplified from genomic DNA by a multiplex PCR assay. On the Illumina HiSeq System, the amplified TCR beta libraries were sequenced as 87-base-pair reads. As for the authors' bioinformatics: A later analysis counted about 76 million unique TCR beta chains across the 666 repertoires, and roughly 9.9 million of these chains were shared by at least two donors. To remove PCR and sequencing errors, raw reads were error-corrected and collapsed into unique sequences using a nearest-neighbor algorithm that merged closely related sequences. V, D and J gene segments were assigned by aligning CDR3 sequences to IMGT reference sequences. Each retained sequence needed at least a six-nucleotide match to both a V gene segment and a J gene segment. A rearrangement was called productive if the CDR3 had no stop codons and remained in frame with V and J, and every other rearrangement was called non-productive. Following IMGT convention, CDR3 was defined as the stretch from the second conserved V-encoded cysteine up to the conserved J-encoded phenylalanine. The earlier analysis of about 640 of the donors excluded any sequence lacking an unambiguous match to a single V gene segment. In an earlier analysis of a few hundred of the donors, V segments were called functional above 56.7% productive rearrangements and were called segregating when the between-donor standard deviation exceeded 5%. A statistical classification framework was developed to diagnose cytomegalovirus status using the catalog of TCR beta chain sequences. V and J gene assignment, in a later analysis, came from comparing TCR nucleotide sequences with IMGT/GENE-DB human TR gene sequences. A later analysis assigned CDR3 sequences and most-parsimonious VDJ recombination scenarios with the TCRdist pipeline. In a later analysis, each TCR beta chain was defined by its CDR3 amino acid sequence together with its V-gene family, and reads without a unique V-gene family were excluded. A later analysis removed 500 to 650 highly shared, low-generation-probability nucleotide sequences to deal with suspected cross-contamination and a sequencing artifact. In a later analysis, a clonal expansion index was calculated for each public chain from normalized within-repertoire ranks of inferred template counts. In a later analysis, generation probabilities were computed with a VDJ recombination model fitted to out-of-frame rearrangements, and the resulting probabilities were checked against IGoR. Hypergeometric tests were used in a later analysis to score TCR-TCR, TCR-HLA and TCR-CMV co-occurrence, with a repertoire-size bias correction applied to the TCR pairs. To estimate false discovery rates, a later analysis permuted the HLA or CMV assignments 20 times. In a later analysis, co-occurring TCRs were grouped with DBSCAN, and TCRdist sequence similarity was added when clustering was performed within HLA-allele-positive subsets. Repertoires with fewer than 30,000 or more than 120,000 public chains, plus five repertoires with anomalous nucleotide sharing, were excluded from co-occurrence clustering. As stored in TCRdb, this immuneACCESS dataset retains in-frame rearrangements with V and J assigned. A fraction of the clones does not appear; measured against another copy, unresolved V genes explain less than half of the discrepancy, and the remainder lacks a known reason. V, J and clone size reflect that table, while D and trimming were determined from the DNA. This sample holds 100,000 to 150,000 clones; 77% were observed only once. Of the sample, around 13% falls within the top ten clones.

The cohort consisted of 600 to 700 healthy bone marrow donors. At the time of sampling, every cohort member was nominally healthy, though immune exposures that went unrecorded were likely present. The donor tested CMV seropositive, placing the donor among the roughly 270 seropositive members of the cohort. Each donor provided a peripheral blood sample, and peripheral blood mononuclear cells were used for TCR beta sequencing. The Qiagen DNeasy Blood Extraction Kit was used to extract genomic DNA from the blood cell samples. The research as a whole found: In a later genetic analysis, fewer N-insertions in productive TCRs were reported among donors in an Asian-associated ancestry cluster than the 666-donor mean. When HLA alleles, especially DR and DQ, strongly co-occurred, TCR associations were difficult to assign to individual alleles. A further reported finding was that TCR beta sequences accurately predicted the HLA-A and HLA-B alleles for most subjects in the first cohort. Linkage disequilibrium might explain the correlated functional status among segregating V segments, but an unknown experimental factor could not be ruled out. In both the original and validation cohorts, the classifier was reported to diagnose cytomegalovirus status with high specificity and sensitivity. In the study, 150 to 200 TCR beta chains were listed as associated with cytomegalovirus. In an earlier analysis of approximately 590 of the donors, most TCR beta V segments appeared in productive rearrangements about 90% or about 30% of the time, broadly matching IMGT annotations. In a later genetic analysis, a missense DCLRE1C variant was associated with V-gene and J-gene trimming of TCR beta chains, and the association was replicated in an independent cohort. This cohort had only TCR beta chains sequenced, and the lack of alpha or paired-chain data limited which features could be detected. Specific HLA alleles were associated with roughly 16,000 TCR beta sequences at a false discovery rate of 0.05 in a later analysis. According to a later analysis, most CMV-associated TCR beta chains appeared to be HLA-restricted, and the HLA associations seemed to be driven largely by CMV exposure. The authors suggested that the approach could potentially be generalized to other disease states and immunological phenotypes. Because some donors lacked HLA typing at each locus, the association tests relied only on the typed subset. Most TCR sequences were seen in very few donors, while some public TCRs were found in many individuals. In a later analysis, HLA-associated TCR beta chains were found to be more clonally expanded and to have lower generation probabilities than equally common non-associated chains. Because counts were too low, roughly 17 rarely observed V segments, including chromosome 9 orphons, were left out of the earlier analysis of 587 of the donors. Roughly uniform sequencing depth across donors was assumed in presence/absence analyses, although this assumption may not hold. Immune exposure information for the cohort was limited to CMV serostatus. In a later analysis, TCR association rates were found to vary across HLA loci, with the most associated TCRs seen for DRB1 alleles and the fewest for HLA-C alleles. A cluster of highly shared sequence variants was judged likely to be a technical artifact of the sequencing pipeline. In vitro tests confirmed that a few of the cytomegalovirus-associated TCR beta chains recognize cytomegalovirus antigens. According to a later analysis, parvovirus B19, influenza, CMV and Epstein-Barr virus appeared linked to several top co-occurrence clusters.

Sequences were obtained from PBMCs. This sequence was found in a woman in her thirties or forties in good health and CMV-seropositive.

The CDR3 loop reads CASTLPGGFGNYGYTF. The DNA is TGTGCCAGCACCCTCCCTGGCGGGTTTGGTAACTATGGCTACACCTTC. This chain is built from TRBV28 and TRBJ1-2, with the D gene not confidently named. Trimming at the junction amounts to 7 bases on V and 1 base on J, and the germline ends lie 19 bases apart. CDR1 is given as MDHEN and CDR2 as SYDVKM, both from the germline V gene. The CDR3, from cysteine to phenylalanine, totals 16 residues. CDR3 DNA only is kept here, 48 bases in frame from base 1.